Listed here are 15 T cell receptor beta chains from one sample, sequenced in a study of Tregs in tolerant kidney transplant recipients. Assay used: immunoSEQ multiplex PCR; TCRdb lists only in-frame clones, some missing. The sample shows around 16,000 clones, 90% to 95% of them seen only once. Sequencing was carried out using CD8+ T cells from blood. These receptors were taken from a human donor in good health.

The chain has TRBV5-1 and TRBJ2-7; TRBD2 matches at 10 bases. CDR3 length equals 14 residues. CDR1 and CDR2 (germline): SGHRS, YFSETQ. The junction had 6 bases not matched to a gene; V was cut back by 4 bases and J by 5 bases. CDR3 loop: CASSQTAGGNEQYF. DNA for the CDR3: TGCGCCAGCAGCCAAACAGCGGGAGGGAACGAGCAGTACTTC.

In its sample, this clone was seen once. The chain carries TRBV5-6 and TRBJ2-7; tentatively, D is TRBD2 (6 bases). Germline values: CDR1 SGHDT, CDR2 YYEEEE. The CDR3 totals 17 residues. With 0 bases removed from V and 0 bases from J, the gap between germline ends came to 16 bases. The CDR3 spells CASSLVGGRTPSYEQYF. The DNA for the CDR3 is TGTGCCAGCAGCTTGGTTGGGGGGAGGACCCCCTCCTACGAGCAGTACTTC.

The rearrangement joins TRBV27 to TRBJ1-5; D unclear. From germline, CDR1 is MNHEY and CDR2 SMNVEV (reference sequence). V lost 0 bases to trimming and J lost 4 bases, with 7 bases between them. The CDR3 is 14 residues long. CDR3 nucleotides: TGTGCCAGCAGTTTATCAGGGCGGAATCAGCCCCAGCATTTT. It specifies CASSLSGRNQPQHF.

The chain joins TRBV11-3 to TRBJ2-3; 9 nucleotides agree with TRBD2. Germline V gene data show CDR1 as SGHNT and CDR2 as YENEEA. The CDR3 runs to 16 residues. V trimming: 2 bases; J trimming: 6 bases; junction bases outside the gene matches: 9. The CDR3 region has the DNA TGTGCCAGCAGCTTAAGTACTAGCGGGTTGGCCGATACGCAGTATTTT. It is translated as CASSLSTSGLADTQYF. Filled out from reference TRBV11-3 and TRBJ2-3, the complete variable domain reads EAGVVQSPRYKIIEKKQPVAFWCNPISGHNTLYWYLQNLGQGPELLIRYENEEAVDDSQLPKDRFSAERLKGVDSTLKIQPAELGDSAVYLCASSLSTSGLADTQYFGPGTRLTVL.

This clone came up once. The genes are TRBV7-6 and TRBJ2-1; 7 bases are shared with TRBD2. Germline V CDR1 and CDR2: SGHVS, FNYEAQ. V was pared by 3 bases and J by 5 bases, with 7 bases of the junction left unmatched. The CDR3 spans 15 residues. CDR3 bases: TGTGCCAGCAGCTTGGCCGTTAGCGGGCACAATGAGCAGTTCTTC. Translation gives CASSLAVSGHNEQFF.

Regarding this clone: The same CDR3 also results from other DNA sequences found in this sample. The chain employs TRBV27 and TRBJ1-5, with D unclear. Germline V CDR1 and CDR2: MNHEY, SMNVEV (reference sequence). The CDR3 length is 14 residues. The ends were cut back, 3 bases at V and 1 base at J, with 7 bases in the middle. CDR3 sequence (DNA): TGTGCCAGCAGTTTTCTGGGGAGCAATCAGCCCCAGCATTTT. Translated, it gives CASSFLGSNQPQHF.

This chain links TRBV5-6 with TRBJ1-1, with D unclear. This CDR3 is 15 amino acids long. Trimming left V 0 bases short and J 2 bases short, with 11 bases between. Germline V gene sequence: CDR1 SGHDT, CDR2 YYEEEE. CDR3 residues: CASSLAGERNTEAFF. CDR3 coding DNA: TGTGCCAGCAGCTTGGCCGGCGAAAGAAACACTGAAGCTTTCTTT. The whole variable domain, filled in from reference TRBV5-6 and TRBJ1-1, reads DAGVTQSPTHLIKTRGQQVTLRCSPKSGHDTVSWYQQALGQGPQFIFQYYEEEERQRGNFPDRFSGHQFPNYSSELNVNALLLGDSALYLCASSLAGERNTEAFFGQGTRLTVV.

V and J are TRBV27 and TRBJ2-1; TRBD2 matches at 7 bases. The CDR3 covers 15 residues. V lost 6 bases and J lost 0; bases outside the gene matches: 5. Germline CDR1 is MNHEY and CDR2 is SMNVEV (reference sequence). Written as DNA, the CDR3 is TGTGCCAGCAGCGTCAGCGGGACCTCCTACAATGAGCAGTTCTTC. Translating gives CASSVSGTSYNEQFF.

This chain connects TRBV9 to TRBJ1-1, with a weak D call TRBD1 (6 bases). The length of the CDR3 is 14 residues. Trimming took off 4 bases at V and 3 bases at J, with 13 bases between the two ends. Germline V gene sequence: CDR1 SGDLS, CDR2 YYNGEE. The CDR3 spells CASSPTGADTEAFF. Here the CDR3 DNA reads TGTGCCAGCAGCCCCACGGGGGCGGACACTGAAGCTTTCTTT. The full variable domain, rest sourced from reference TRBV9 and TRBJ1-1, is DSGVTQTPKHLITATGQRVTLRCSPRSGDLSVYWYQQSLDQGLQFLIQYYNGEERAKGNILERFSAQQFPDLHSELNLSSLELGDSALYFCASSPTGADTEAFFGQGTRLTVV.

This clone is medium-sized. The chain combines TRBV4-3 with TRBJ1-1; D unclear. Germline V gives CDR1 LGHNA, CDR2 YSLEER. The CDR3 extends over 13 amino acids. The V end lost 1 base, the J end lost 4 bases, and 7 bases lay between the germline ends. The CDR3, as DNA: TGCGCCAGCAGCCAAGGAGTAGCCACTGAAGCTTTCTTT. It encodes CASSQGVATEAFF.

This sequence joins TRBV28 and TRBJ2-7, with D possibly TRBD1 on 6 matching bases. This CDR3 contains 14 residues. With 2 bases removed from V and 2 bases from J, the gap between germline ends came to 10 bases. Looked up from germline, CDR1 is MDHEN and CDR2 is SYDVKM. CDR3 bases: TGTGCCAGCAGTTTAAGGGGGACCACCTACGAGCAGTACTTC. This codes for CASSLRGTTYEQYF. Full variable domain (remainder filled in from reference TRBV28 and TRBJ2-7): DVKVTQSSRYLVKRTGEKVFLECVQDMDHENMFWYRQDPGLGLRLIYFSYDVKMKEKGDIPEGYSVSREKKERFSLILESASTNQTSMYLCASSLRGTTYEQYFGPGTRLTVT.

The chain links TRBV19 to TRBJ2-1, with unresolved D. V was pared by 2 bases and J by 6 bases, with 8 bases between. This CDR3 has 13 residues. The germline V gene has CDR1 LNHDA and CDR2 SQIVND (reference sequence). The CDR3 region is CASSIYSFNEQFF. CDR3 sequence (DNA): TGTGCCAGTAGTATATACAGCTTCAATGAGCAGTTCTTC.

V is TRBV2 and J is TRBJ2-5; 8 nucleotides agree with TRBD2. The CDR3 spans 15 residues. Trimming took 3 bases from V and 0 from J; bases not matched to a gene: 3. Germline V gene lookup returns CDR1 SNHLY and CDR2 FYNNEI. The CDR3 spells CASSEVAGNQETQYF. The CDR3 region has the DNA TGTGCCAGCAGTGAGGTAGCGGGGAACCAAGAGACCCAGTACTTC.

In DNA form, the CDR3 reads TGTGCCACCTCGGGACGGGGGAACACTGAAGCTTTCTTT. It codes for CATSGRGNTEAFF. V and J are TRBV14 and TRBJ1-1, with TRBD1 as a possible D gene (5 bases). Per germline, CDR1 SGHDN and CDR2 FVKESK. This CDR3 region has 13 residues. V was cut by 10 bases and J by 1 base, with 13 bases left in between.

This chain uses TRBV5-6 with TRBJ1-1, with D tentatively TRBD1 (5 bases). The CDR3 is 16 amino acids. Trimming left V 4 bases short and J 0 bases short, with 16 bases between. Germline CDR1 SGHDT, CDR2 YYEEEE. The CDR3 sequence is CASSPGGGTMNTEAFF. The CDR3 DNA is TGTGCCAGCAGCCCCGGTGGGGGGACCATGAACACTGAAGCTTTCTTT.